Following are 25 T cell receptor beta chains from one sample sequenced in a study of T cell changes during pregnancy in multiple sclerosis. Here immunoSEQ multiplex PCR was the method, and the copy in TCRdb shows in-frame clones only, minus some. The table lists about 64,000 clones, about 90% of them singletons. The sequences come from peripheral blood, collected in the third trimester of pregnancy. Receptors originate from a female donor in good health, enrolled as a control in a pregnancy study.

The rearrangement uses TRBV19 and TRBJ1-3; 9 nucleotides align to TRBD1. The germline V gene encodes CDR1 LNHDA and CDR2 SQIVND (reference sequence). The CDR3 runs 14 residues. V gave up 5 bases and J gave up 2 bases; unmatched junction bases: 1. The DNA of the CDR3 is TGTGCCAGTAGTCGGACAGGGGCTGGAAACACCATATATTTT. Protein sequence: CASSRTGAGNTIYF.

The V call is TRBV27, the J call TRBJ1-3; possible D gene TRBD1, 5 bases. There are 14 residues in the CDR3. The germline V and J ends were trimmed by 8 bases and 0 bases, with 11 bases remaining between them. The germline V gene encodes CDR1 MNHEY and CDR2 SMNVEV (reference sequence). The CDR3 spells CASWGVSSGNTIYF. CDR3 bases: TGTGCCAGCTGGGGGGTTTCCTCTGGAAACACCATATATTTT.

V and J are TRBV9 and TRBJ2-2, with TRBD2 matching over 10 bases. The germline CDR1 and CDR2 sequences are SGDLS and YYNGEE. The CDR3 has 17 residues. J gave up 2 bases and V 0 bases, and 4 bases lay outside the gene matches. The CDR3 region is CASSVVPSGSNTGELFF. The CDR3 bases are TGTGCCAGCAGCGTAGTCCCTAGCGGGAGCAACACCGGGGAGCTGTTTTTT.

The chain has TRBV29-1 and TRBJ2-1; 10 positions match TRBD1. V trimming: 8 bases; J trimming: 6 bases; junction bases outside the gene matches: 10. The CDR3 is 14 amino acids. Looked up from germline, CDR1 is SQVTM and CDR2 is ANQGSEA. CDR3 nucleotides: TGCAGCACTTCCGGGACAGGGGTAAGCAATGAGCAGTTCTTC. Translating gives CSTSGTGVSNEQFF.

This clone was counted once. The chain is built from TRBV4-1 and TRBJ1-2; possible D gene TRBD1, 5 bases. Germline values: CDR1 MGHRA, CDR2 YSYEKL. The V end was cut by 0 bases, the J end by 13 bases, with 15 bases between. The CDR3 has 13 residues. The chain's CDR3 is CASSQDLGLFCTF. CDR3 DNA sequence: TGCGCCAGCAGCCAAGATTTGGGGCTTTTCTGCACCTTC.

This chain links TRBV4-1 with TRBJ2-1; D gene ambiguous. The germline CDR1 and CDR2 sequences are MGHRA and YSYEKL. The CDR3 runs 14 residues. V was clipped by 4 bases and J by 1 base, with 8 bases between them. The CDR3 sequence: CASSPPRSYNEQFF. In nucleotides, the CDR3 is TGCGCCAGCAGCCCTCCGAGGTCCTACAATGAGCAGTTCTTC.

V and J are TRBV6-5 and TRBJ2-2, with 7 nucleotides matching TRBD2. V lost 9 bases, J lost 4 bases, and 8 bases stayed unmatched. CDR1 is MNHEY, CDR2 SVGAGI, per germline. The length of the CDR3 is 14 residues. In nucleotides, the CDR3 is TGTGCCAGTCGCCGGGGGGAAGGCACCGGGGAGCTGTTTTTT. It is translated as CASRRGEGTGELFF.

The rearrangement uses TRBV10-3 and TRBJ2-3, with 7 bases identical to TRBD2. The CDR3 has 16 amino acids. V lost 0 bases to trimming and J lost 3 bases; unmatched junction nucleotides: 6. Germline V gene data show CDR1 as ENHRY and CDR2 as SYGVKD. The chain's CDR3 is CAISESGAGVTDTQYF. CDR3 nucleotide sequence: TGTGCCATCAGTGAGTCAGGGGCGGGGGTTACAGATACGCAGTATTTT.

V gene TRBV27 combines with J gene TRBJ2-7, with D perhaps TRBD1 (6 bases). Germline V gene sequence: CDR1 MNHEY, CDR2 SMNVEV (reference sequence). V dropped 3 bases and J dropped 7 bases, with 10 bases sitting between them. CDR3 length equals 12 residues. The CDR3 region is CASSFSGVEQYF. CDR3 bases: TGTGCCAGCAGTTTCTCAGGGGTTGAGCAGTACTTC.

The rearrangement links TRBV30 to TRBJ2-2; a possible D gene is TRBD1 (6 bases). CDR3 size: 16 residues. V was pared by 4 bases and J by 0 bases, with 15 bases between. Germline lookup yields CDR1 GTSNPN and CDR2 SVGIG (reference sequence). The CDR3 bases are TGTGCCTGGACGACCCGAGCAGGGGCGAACACCGGGGAGCTGTTTTTT. This translates into CAWTTRAGANTGELFF.

This rearrangement joins TRBV5-8 to TRBJ1-2, with no clear D. CDR1 and CDR2 (germline): SGHTS, YDEGEE. V lost 4 bases, J lost 7 bases, and 14 bases lay in between. The CDR3 loop spans 13 amino acids. This CDR3 is CASSQDPEGGYTF. CDR3 nucleotides: TGTGCCAGCAGCCAGGATCCTGAGGGTGGCTACACCTTC.

The rearrangement uses TRBV9 and TRBJ2-2, with D possibly being TRBD2 (6 bases). The germline V gene has CDR1 SGDLS and CDR2 YYNGEE. The CDR3 spans 13 residues. V lost 0 bases and J lost 11, with 11 bases in between. CDR3 region: CASSVAPAGELFF. The CDR3 DNA is TGTGCCAGCAGCGTAGCTCCCGCGGGAGAGCTGTTTTTT.

The genes are TRBV7-2 and TRBJ2-2, with D possibly being TRBD2 (6 bases). Germline CDR1 is SGHTA and CDR2 is FQGNSA. Deletions cut 5 bases from V and 7 bases from J, with 14 bases between. The CDR3 totals 14 residues. The CDR3, as DNA: TGTGCCAGCAGCCCCAGACTAGTCGGCGGGGAGCTGTTTTTT. Its protein product is CASSPRLVGGELFF.

The chain links TRBV30 to TRBJ2-7; 7 bases agree with TRBD2. This CDR3 region has 16 residues. The germline CDR1 and CDR2 sequences are GTSNPN and SVGIG (reference sequence). The V segment lost 0 bases and the J segment 4 bases; nucleotides outside the gene matches: 12. The CDR3 loop reads CAWSVYWKREGYEQYF. The CDR3 DNA follows: TGTGCCTGGAGTGTATACTGGAAGCGGGAAGGGTACGAGCAGTACTTC. The full variable domain, its missing parts supplied by reference TRBV30 and TRBJ2-7, is SQTIHQWPATLVQPVGSPLSLECTVEGTSNPNLYWYRQAAGRGLQLLFYSVGIGQISSEVPQNLSASRPQDRQFILSSKKLLLSDSGFYLCAWSVYWKREGYEQYFGPGTRLTVT.

The DNA for the CDR3 is TGCGCCAGCAGTGGGTCGGGTGGAGGGGAAAAACTGTTTTTT. Translation: CASSGSGGGEKLFF. The chain employs TRBV10-2 and TRBJ1-4; no clear D gene. Germline CDR1 and CDR2: WSHSY and SAAADI. This CDR3 comprises 14 residues. The V and J ends lost 4 bases and 8 bases respectively, with 14 bases between them.

The chain is built from TRBV6-6 and TRBJ2-7; maybe TRBD1 (5 bases). The germline V gene has CDR1 MNHNY and CDR2 SVGAGI (reference sequence). Deletions cut 6 bases from V and 2 bases from J, with 11 bases between. CDR3 size: 13 residues. This CDR3 reads CASSPDSPYEQYF. The CDR3 DNA reads as TGTGCCAGCAGCCCTGACAGTCCCTACGAGCAGTACTTC.

This clone was picked up a small number of times. The genes are TRBV11-2 and TRBJ1-2; TRBD1 might be the D (6 bases). CDR1 SGHAT and CDR2 FQNNGV come from the germline V gene. The germline V and J ends were trimmed by 7 bases and 5 bases, with 11 bases remaining between them. The CDR3 runs 12 residues. CDR3 nucleotide sequence: TGTGCCAGCACCTCGGACAGTTATGGCTACACCTTC. Protein product: CASTSDSYGYTF.

The chain uses TRBV5-8 and TRBJ2-1, with TRBD1 as a possible D gene (6 bases). Germline V gene data show CDR1 as SGHTS and CDR2 as YDEGEE. Between the trimmed V and J ends, which lost 0 bases and 3 bases, there was a span of 16 bases. CDR3 length equals 17 residues. CDR3 amino acids: CASSLAFSQGSYNEQFF. The CDR3 nucleotides are TGTGCCAGCAGCTTGGCCTTTTCCCAGGGGAGCTACAATGAGCAGTTCTTC.

J is TRBJ1-4 and V is TRBV4-1, with D unresolved. This CDR3 comprises 16 residues. The germline gives CDR1 MGHRA, CDR2 YSYEKL. The V end was cut by 1 base, the J end by 0 bases, with 9 bases between. This CDR3 reads CASSQVAPTTNEKLFF. CDR3 DNA: TGCGCCAGCAGCCAAGTGGCTCCAACAACTAATGAAAAACTGTTTTTT.

The chain uses TRBV2 and TRBJ2-2; the D gene is possibly TRBD2 (5 bases). The CDR3 consists of 12 residues. The germline V gene encodes CDR1 SNHLY and CDR2 FYNNEI. Deletions cut 6 bases from V and 6 bases from J, with 8 bases between. The CDR3 protein is CASRVGAGELFF. CDR3 sequence (DNA): TGTGCCAGCAGGGTCGGGGCCGGGGAGCTGTTTTTT.

This rearrangement joins TRBV18 to TRBJ1-5, with TRBD1 matching over 9 bases. Looked up from germline, CDR1 is KGHSH and CDR2 is LQKENI. Germline trimming cut 2 bases from V and 4 bases from J; bases unmatched to any gene: 0. The CDR3 is 14 amino acids. CDR3 in amino acids: CASSPGTGNQPQHF. CDR3 DNA: TGTGCCAGCTCACCAGGGACAGGGAATCAGCCCCAGCATTTT.

The chain joins TRBV7-2 to TRBJ2-1, with D perhaps TRBD2 (6 bases). V lost 2 bases to trimming and J lost 6 bases, with 14 bases between them. The CDR3 contains 15 residues. CDR1 is SGHTA and CDR2 is FQGNSA in the germline V gene. CDR3 in amino acids: CASSLTDYGVNEQFF. The CDR3 DNA reads as TGTGCCAGCAGCTTAACGGACTATGGAGTCAATGAGCAGTTCTTC.

This clone was seen more than once but under ten times. The J gene is TRBJ1-1, the V gene TRBV18; D is possibly TRBD1 (6 bases). Germline V CDR1 and CDR2: KGHSH, LQKENI. Trimming stripped 0 bases from V and 1 base from J, with 12 bases between. CDR3 length: 16 residues. CDR3 nucleotides: TGTGCCAGCTCACCACCCAGGACAGCCCGGAACACTGAAGCTTTCTTT. This translates into CASSPPRTARNTEAFF. Full variable domain (outside the CDR3, taken from reference TRBV18 and TRBJ1-1): NAGVMQNPRHLVRRRGQEARLRCSPMKGHSHVYWYRQLPEEGLKFMVYLQKENIIDESGMPKERFSAEFPKEGPSILRIQQVVRGDSAAYFCASSPPRTARNTEAFFGQGTRLTVV.

As to this clone: This sample also contains other DNA sequences that code for the same CDR3. This chain links TRBV7-6 with TRBJ1-5; D is undetermined. The CDR3 has 15 amino acids. Deletions cut 1 base from V and 3 bases from J, with 10 bases between. The germline V gene has CDR1 SGHVS and CDR2 FNYEAQ. This chain's CDR3 is CASSLGGGFNQPQHF. The CDR3 DNA is TGTGCCAGCAGCTTAGGTGGCGGATTCAATCAGCCCCAGCATTTT.

The chain links TRBV6-6 to TRBJ1-2, with D perhaps matching TRBD1 (5 bases). CDR3 length equals 15 residues. CDR1 is MNHNY and CDR2 is SVGAGI in the germline V gene (reference sequence). V was shortened by 4 bases and J by 3 bases, with 15 bases between the two germline ends. CDR3 sequence: CASSFDSGLDYGYTF. CDR3 DNA sequence: TGTGCCAGCAGTTTCGACAGCGGGTTGGACTATGGCTACACCTTC.